Listed below are T cell receptor beta chains from one sample, sequenced in a study of graft-versus-host responses after intestinal transplantation. Generated by immunoSEQ multiplex PCR, the TCRdb table keeps only in-frame clones and is missing some. The sample has 100,000 or so clones, 90% to 95% seen once. These receptors' targets are unknown. The specimen was unstimulated CD8+ T cells sorted from spleen or lymph node cells, collected before transplant. These receptors originate from a human donor who was the organ donor for an intestinal transplant. Each CDR3 is given with its conserved first and last residue. The D gene is left open where the match is weak. Size is stated for part of the rows, as once, few or many counts, or as a class when the clone is expanded.

j_gene,d_gene,v_gene,abundance,CDR3aa,CDR3nt
TRBJ2-7,.,TRBV19,.,CASSMGGSSEQYF,TGTGCCAGTAGCATGGGGGGTTCTAGTGAGCAGTACTTC
TRBJ2-1,TRBD2,TRBV4-2,.,CASSQRYGDYGVNEQFF,TGTGCCAGCAGCCAACGCTATGGGGACTATGGAGTCAATGAGCAGTTCTTC
TRBJ2-3,.,TRBV7-6,.,CASSLGLADSTDTQYF,TGTGCCAGCAGCTTAGGATTAGCGGATAGCACAGATACGCAGTATTTT
TRBJ2-1,TRBD2,TRBV27,.,CASREGPFKEQFF,TGTGCCAGCCGGGAGGGACCATTCAAAGAGCAGTTCTTC
TRBJ2-7,.,TRBV7-2,.,CASSPPDYRSYEQYF,TGTGCCAGCAGCCCCCCGGACTATCGCTCCTACGAGCAGTACTTC
TRBJ2-7,.,TRBV28,.,CATSRGVSYEQYF,TGTGCCACCTCGCGGGGAGTCTCCTACGAGCAGTACTTC
TRBJ1-4,.,TRBV15,once,CATSREGGDSEKLFF,TGTGCCACCAGCAGAGAAGGAGGGGATAGTGAAAAACTGTTTTTT
TRBJ2-1,TRBD2,TRBV4-3,.,CASSQGLAGWNEQFF,TGCGCCAGCAGCCAAGGTCTAGCGGGATGGAATGAGCAGTTCTTC
TRBJ2-7,.,TRBV5-4,.,CASSFYQAEQYF,TGTGCCAGCAGCTTTTACCAAGCGGAGCAGTACTTC
TRBJ2-7,TRBD1,TRBV29-1,.,CSVETGSEQYF,TGCAGCGTTGAGACAGGGAGCGAGCAGTACTTC
TRBJ1-2,.,TRBV7-9,.,CASSSNREGYTF,TGTGCCAGCAGCTCCAACAGGGAAGGCTACACCTTC
TRBJ2-1,.,TRBV28,.,CASSPPILAVTFF,TGTGCCAGCAGTCCCCCAATTTTAGCGGTCACGTTCTTC
TRBJ1-5,.,TRBV18,.,CASSQNRVNQPQHF,TGTGCCAGCTCGCAAAACAGGGTTAATCAGCCCCAGCATTTT
TRBJ2-7,.,TRBV2,.,CAILTVLPPYEQYF,TGTGCCATCCTTACAGTCTTACCACCCTACGAGCAGTACTTC
TRBJ2-3,.,TRBV2,.,CASSESTYRGSTDTQYF,TGTGCCAGCAGTGAATCCACCTACCGCGGAAGCACAGATACGCAGTATTTT
TRBJ2-7,TRBD1,TRBV2,.,CASRGTGEPYEQYF,TGTGCCAGCAGAGGGACAGGGGAGCCCTACGAGCAGTACTTC
TRBJ2-3,.,TRBV2,.,CASSLGDTDTQYF,TGTGCCAGCAGCCTCGGGGACACAGATACGCAGTATTTT
TRBJ2-6,.,TRBV6-1,.,CASTVTGTGANVLTF,TGTGCCAGCACGGTTACAGGGACCGGGGCCAACGTCCTGACTTTC
TRBJ2-1,TRBD2,TRBV13,.,CASSPRELAGEQFF,TGTGCCAGCAGCCCCAGGGAGCTAGCGGGGGAGCAGTTCTTC
TRBJ2-3,.,TRBV5-6,.,CASSPGGLGYVAQYF,TGTGCCAGCAGCCCGGGGGGCCTCGGGTATGTAGCGCAGTATTTT
TRBJ2-3,TRBD1,TRBV14,once,CASSQDTGVTDTQYF,TGTGCCAGCAGCCAAGATACAGGGGTCACAGATACGCAGTATTTT
TRBJ2-1,.,TRBV7-6,.,CASSDTNNEQFF,TGTGCCAGCAGCGACACCAACAATGAGCAGTTCTTC
TRBJ2-3,.,TRBV7-2,.,CASSSRRDTQYF,TGTGCCAGCAGCTCACGGAGGGATACGCAGTATTTT
TRBJ2-7,.,TRBV27,.,CAAKGLNSYEQYF,TGTGCCGCCAAGGGGCTGAACTCCTACGAGCAGTACTTC
TRBJ2-7,.,TRBV6-5,once,CASTGTRYEQYF,TGTGCCAGCACCGGGACACGGTACGAGCAGTACTTC
TRBJ1-5,TRBD1,TRBV5-1,.,CASSFGTGGNQPQHF,TGCGCCAGCAGCTTCGGGACAGGGGGTAATCAGCCCCAGCATTTT
TRBJ2-3,TRBD2,TRBV4-2,.,CASSQARSGAGGDTQYF,TGTGCCAGCAGCCAAGCCCGGTCGGGAGCGGGGGGGGATACGCAGTATTTT